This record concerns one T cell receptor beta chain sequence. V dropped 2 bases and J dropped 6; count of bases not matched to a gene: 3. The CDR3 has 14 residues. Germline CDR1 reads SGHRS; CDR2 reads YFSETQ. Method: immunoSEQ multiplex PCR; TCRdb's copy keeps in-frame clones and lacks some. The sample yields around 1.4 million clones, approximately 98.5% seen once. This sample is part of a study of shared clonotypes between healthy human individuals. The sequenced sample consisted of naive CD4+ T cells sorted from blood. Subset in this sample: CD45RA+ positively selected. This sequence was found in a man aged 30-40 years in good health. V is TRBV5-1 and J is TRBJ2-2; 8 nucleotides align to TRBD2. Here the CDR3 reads CASSLGREAGELFF. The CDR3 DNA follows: TGCGCCAGCAGCTTAGGGCGGGAGGCCGGGGAGCTGTTTTTT.